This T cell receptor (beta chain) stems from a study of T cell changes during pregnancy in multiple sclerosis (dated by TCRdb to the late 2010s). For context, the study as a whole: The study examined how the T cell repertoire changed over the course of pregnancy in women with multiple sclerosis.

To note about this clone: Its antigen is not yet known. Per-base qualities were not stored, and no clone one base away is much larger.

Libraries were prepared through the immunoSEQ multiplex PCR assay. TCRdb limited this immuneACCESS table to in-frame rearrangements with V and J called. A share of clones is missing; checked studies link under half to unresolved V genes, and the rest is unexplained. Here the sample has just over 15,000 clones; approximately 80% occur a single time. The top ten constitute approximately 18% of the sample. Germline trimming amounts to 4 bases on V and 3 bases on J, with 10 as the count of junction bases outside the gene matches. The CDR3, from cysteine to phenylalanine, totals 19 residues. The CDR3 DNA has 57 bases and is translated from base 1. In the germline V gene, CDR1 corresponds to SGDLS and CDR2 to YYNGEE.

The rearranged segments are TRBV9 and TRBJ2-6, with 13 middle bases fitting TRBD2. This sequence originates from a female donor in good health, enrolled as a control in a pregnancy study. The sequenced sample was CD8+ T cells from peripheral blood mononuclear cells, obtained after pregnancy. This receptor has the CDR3 CASSIPLGLAGHGANVLTF. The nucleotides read TGTGCCAGCAGCATCCCCCTGGGACTAGCGGGGCATGGGGCCAACGTCCTGACTTTC. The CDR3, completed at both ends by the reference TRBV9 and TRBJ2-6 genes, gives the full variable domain DSGVTQTPKHLITATGQRVTLRCSPRSGDLSVYWYQQSLDQGLQFLIQYYNGEERAKGNILERFSAQQFPDLHSELNLSSLELGDSALYFCASSIPLGLAGHGANVLTFGAGSRLTVL.